The 27 T cell receptor beta chains below come from one sample, sequenced in a study of blood T cell repertoires in COVID-19. Clones were read by immunoSEQ multiplex PCR, and TCRdb kept only the in-frame ones, dropping some. The repertoire holds approximately 130,000 clones, with around 88% as singletons. What was sequenced was peripheral blood. Source of these receptors: a woman between 50 and 59 years old who had recovered from COVID-19.

Regarding this clone: One end of the junction varies from germline; a read error may be responsible. The rearrangement links TRBV5-5 to TRBJ2-7; perhaps TRBD1 as D (5 bases). From germline, CDR1 is SGHKS and CDR2 YYEKEE (reference sequence). This CDR3 spans 16 amino acids. CDR3 nucleotide sequence: TGTGCCAGCAGTTTGGATTTACAGGATAGCTCCTACGAGCAGTACTTC. It encodes CASSLDLQDSSYEQYF.

This clone was seen only a few times. The CDR3 sequence is CASSHLTDSNTEAFF. CDR3 in DNA: TGTGCCAGCAGCCACCTGACGGACTCTAACACTGAAGCTTTCTTT. V is TRBV7-9 and J is TRBJ1-1; D is unclear. This CDR3 region has 15 residues. Trimming stripped 5 bases from V and 2 bases from J, with 15 bases between. CDR1 and CDR2 (germline): SEHNR, FQNEAQ (reference sequence). The whole variable domain, filled in from reference TRBV7-9 and TRBJ1-1, reads DTGVSQNPRHKITKRGQNVTFRCDPISEHNRLYWYRQTLGQGPEFLTYFQNEAQLEKSRLLSDRFSAERPKGSFSTLEIQRTEQGDSAMYLCASSHLTDSNTEAFFGQGTRLTVV.

The gene calls are TRBV3-1 (or the pseudogene TRBV3-2) and TRBJ2-2; perhaps TRBD1 as D (5 bases). Germline values: CDR1 LGHDT, CDR2 YNNKEL (reference sequence). The germline V and J ends were trimmed by 4 bases and 5 bases, with 11 bases remaining between them. The CDR3 loop spans 14 amino acids. DNA for the CDR3: TGTGCCAGCAGCCCACAGGCGACTACCGGGGAGCTGTTTTTT. Protein: CASSPQATTGELFF.

This chain connects TRBV2 to TRBJ2-7; possibly TRBD1 for D (6 bases). The length of the CDR3 is 12 residues. Germline CDR1 reads SNHLY; CDR2 reads FYNNEI. V was shortened by 7 bases and J by 3 bases, with 10 bases between the two germline ends. The CDR3 loop is CASNVRGYEQYF. The CDR3 nucleotides read TGTGCCAGCAATGTCAGGGGCTACGAGCAGTACTTC.

J is TRBJ2-3 and V is TRBV5-1, with a tentative D call TRBD1 (5 bases). V shed 1 base and J shed 0 bases, with 12 bases lying between them. CDR3 length equals 16 residues. Germline V gene lookup returns CDR1 SGHRS and CDR2 YFSETQ. CDR3 amino acids: CASSLNPGSSTDTQYF. The CDR3 DNA is TGCGCCAGCAGCTTGAATCCAGGGTCAAGCACAGATACGCAGTATTTT.

The chain uses TRBV9 and TRBJ1-1, with no clear D. With 4 bases removed from V and 3 bases from J, the gap between germline ends came to 10 bases. The CDR3 extends over 13 amino acids. Germline CDR1 SGDLS, CDR2 YYNGEE. CDR3 sequence reads: CASSSTDYTEAFF. The CDR3 coding sequence is TGTGCCAGCAGCTCTACAGATTACACTGAAGCTTTCTTT. Variable domain in full (rest from reference TRBV9 and TRBJ1-1): DSGVTQTPKHLITATGQRVTLRCSPRSGDLSVYWYQQSLDQGLQFLIQYYNGEERAKGNILERFSAQQFPDLHSELNLSSLELGDSALYFCASSSTDYTEAFFGQGTRLTVV.

The V call is TRBV3-1 (or the pseudogene TRBV3-2), the J call TRBJ2-2, with unresolved D. The CDR3 is made up of 12 amino acids. The germline CDR1 and CDR2 sequences are LGHDT and YNNKEL (reference sequence). Trimming cost V 4 bases and J 5 bases, with 5 bases left between them. The CDR3, as DNA: TGTGCCAGCAGCCTAATGACCGGGGAGCTGTTTTTT. Residues: CASSLMTGELFF.

V and J are TRBV5-1 and TRBJ1-1, with D perhaps TRBD1 (5 bases). V lost 7 bases to trimming and J lost 4 bases, with 17 bases between them. Looked up from germline, CDR1 is SGHRS and CDR2 is YFSETQ. This CDR3 is 14 amino acids long. CDR3 nucleotides: TGCGCCAGCGGAGTGGGGGGGACGAGCACTGAAGCTTTCTTT. It yields the protein CASGVGGTSTEAFF.

The chain carries TRBV5-6 and TRBJ1-5, with no clear D. The CDR3 is 12 residues long. V lost 4 bases and J lost 4, with 6 bases in between. The V gene's germline CDR1 is SGHDT and CDR2 YYEEEE. CDR3: CASSLTNQPQHF. CDR3 nucleotides: TGTGCCAGCAGCCTTACTAATCAGCCCCAGCATTTT. Drawing the rest from reference TRBV5-6 and TRBJ1-5, the complete variable domain is DAGVTQSPTHLIKTRGQQVTLRCSPKSGHDTVSWYQQALGQGPQFIFQYYEEEERQRGNFPDRFSGHQFPNYSSELNVNALLLGDSALYLCASSLTNQPQHFGDGTRLSIL.

The genes are TRBV4-1 and TRBJ1-5, with D possibly matching TRBD1 (5 bases). Germline values: CDR1 MGHRA, CDR2 YSYEKL. V dropped 11 bases and J dropped 5 bases, with 19 bases sitting between them. The CDR3 has 14 amino acids. CDR3 sequence: CAVQSGVCDQPQHF. In nucleotides, the CDR3 is TGCGCCGTCCAATCGGGGGTCTGTGATCAGCCCCAGCATTTT.

V is TRBV11-1 and J is TRBJ2-7; 7 nucleotides agree with TRBD2. CDR3 size: 14 residues. After removal of 2 bases from V and 7 bases from J, the junction contained 8 bases not matched to a gene. CDR1 is SGHAT and CDR2 is FQDESV in the germline V gene (reference sequence). In DNA form, the CDR3 reads TGTGCCAGCAGCTTACGCCGACTAGCCGGAGAGCAGTACTTC. It yields the protein CASSLRRLAGEQYF.

The V gene is TRBV7-6, the J gene TRBJ1-1; 7 bases agree with TRBD1. Per the germline V gene, CDR1 is SGHVS and CDR2 is FNYEAQ. This CDR3 comprises 16 residues. V shed 3 bases and J 2 bases; nucleotides not matched to a gene: 9. CDR3 in DNA: TGTGCCAGCAGCTTCCTTGGGACAGAAGCTAACACTGAAGCTTTCTTT. This translates into CASSFLGTEANTEAFF.

The chain is built from TRBV3-1 (or the pseudogene TRBV3-2) and TRBJ2-1; no firm D call. From germline, CDR1 is LGHDT and CDR2 YNNKEL (reference sequence). Trimming removed 5 bases at V and 0 bases at J, with 11 bases between. CDR3 length: 15 amino acids. The CDR3 coding sequence is TGTGCCAGCAGCAGCCGACATAGCTCCTACAATGAGCAGTTCTTC. Protein: CASSSRHSSYNEQFF.

The rearrangement joins TRBV19 to TRBJ1-6; the match to TRBD1 covers 8 bases. CDR3 length: 12 residues. Germline values: CDR1 LNHDA, CDR2 SQIVND (reference sequence). The junction had 1 base not matched to a gene; V was cut back by 6 bases and J by 9 bases. CDR3 nucleotides: TGTGCCAGTAGGGACAGGGCTTCACCCCTCCACTTT. Translation gives CASRDRASPLHF. Full variable domain (outside the CDR3, taken from reference TRBV19 and TRBJ1-6): DGGITQSPKYLFRKEGQNVTLSCEQNLNHDAMYWYRQDPGQGLRLIYYSQIVNDFQKGDIAEGYSVSREKKESFPLTVTSAQKNPTAFYLCASRDRASPLHFGNGTRLTVT.

The chain combines TRBV12-5 with TRBJ1-1; 8 nucleotides match TRBD1. Trimming at V came to 7 bases and at J to 3 bases, leaving 7 bases not matched to a gene. The CDR3 has 14 residues. Germline-derived CDR1 and CDR2 are LGHNT and FRNRAP. The CDR3 spells CASARQGSDTEAFF. CDR3 nucleotides: TGTGCTAGTGCCCGACAGGGGTCGGACACTGAAGCTTTCTTT. The full variable domain, its missing parts supplied by reference TRBV12-5 and TRBJ1-1, is DARVTQTPRHKVTEMGQEVTMRCQPILGHNTVFWYRQTMMQGLELLAYFRNRAPLDDSGMPKDRFSAEMPDATLATLKIQPSEPRDSAVYFCASARQGSDTEAFFGQGTRLTVV.

This clone was seen once. The chain joins TRBV5-1 to TRBJ2-7; 12 bases agree with TRBD2. Germline CDR1 is SGHRS and CDR2 is YFSETQ. The V and J ends lost 3 bases and 7 bases, in that order; junction bases with no gene match: 8. This CDR3 is built from 15 residues. CDR3 region: CASSSLAGGPKEQYF. DNA for the CDR3: TGCGCCAGCAGCTCCCTAGCGGGGGGGCCGAAAGAGCAGTACTTC.

V is TRBV5-1 and J is TRBJ1-6; 9 bases are a match to TRBD1. CDR1 and CDR2 from the germline V gene are SGHRS and YFSETQ. The V segment lost 1 base and the J segment 8 bases; nucleotides outside the gene matches: 10. The CDR3 contains 17 residues. The CDR3, as DNA: TGCGCCAGCAGCTTGTTGGGACAGGGTGGGGGTTATTCACCCCTCCACTTT. Protein: CASSLLGQGGGYSPLHF.

The V call is TRBV5-8, the J call TRBJ1-4; D unclear. This CDR3 has 14 amino acids. V dropped 5 bases and J dropped 3 bases, with 11 bases sitting between them. Germline assignment: CDR1 SGHTS and CDR2 YDEGEE. The CDR3: CASRRLEANEKLFF. DNA of the CDR3: TGTGCCAGCAGAAGACTAGAGGCTAATGAAAAACTGTTTTTT.

The chain recombines TRBV6-5 with TRBJ1-6; 8 nucleotides agree with TRBD1. Germline lookup yields CDR1 MNHEY and CDR2 SVGAGI. Trimming at V came to 6 bases and at J to 8 bases, leaving 9 bases not matched to a gene. The CDR3 length is 15 residues. For the CDR3, the DNA is TGTGCCAGCAGCTTAGACAGGGGAATGGATTCACCCCTCCACTTT. This translates into CASSLDRGMDSPLHF.

The chain employs TRBV7-6 and TRBJ2-7, with D possibly being TRBD1 (5 bases). V lost 5 bases to trimming and J lost 3 bases, with 17 bases between them. This CDR3 has 15 amino acids. The germline CDR1 and CDR2 sequences are SGHVS and FNYEAQ. The CDR3 protein is CASSPRPTAVYEQYF. The CDR3 DNA sequence: TGTGCCAGCAGCCCGCGTCCGACAGCCGTCTACGAGCAGTACTTC.

The chain recombines TRBV24-1 with TRBJ2-6; a weak D match, TRBD2 (5 bases). CDR1 and CDR2 (germline): KGHDR, SFDVKD. CDR3 length equals 17 residues. Trimming stripped 2 bases from V and 4 bases from J, with 14 bases between. The CDR3 region is CATSDWTPGVGANVLTF. DNA of the CDR3: TGTGCCACCAGTGATTGGACCCCCGGGGTAGGGGCCAACGTCCTGACTTTC.

The chain links TRBV15 to TRBJ2-2; D ambiguous. Germline CDR1 and CDR2: LNHNV and YYDKDF (reference sequence). Trimming removed 0 bases at V and 13 bases at J, with 12 bases between. The CDR3 loop spans 13 amino acids. The CDR3: CATSRDLGVGLFF. The CDR3 DNA follows: TGTGCCACCAGCAGAGATCTGGGCGTAGGGCTGTTTTTT.

The genes are TRBV7-9 and TRBJ2-5, with TRBD2 matching 7 bases. The germline CDR1 and CDR2 sequences are SEHNR and FQNEAQ (reference sequence). This CDR3 spans 17 amino acids. Losses at the gene ends were 5 bases for V and 0 bases for J; bases not matched to a gene: 12. The CDR3 here is CASSPSHVGGYQETQYF. The CDR3 DNA sequence: TGTGCCAGCAGCCCCTCCCACGTGGGGGGGTACCAAGAGACCCAGTACTTC. Full variable domain (remainder filled in from reference TRBV7-9 and TRBJ2-5): DTGVSQNPRHKITKRGQNVTFRCDPISEHNRLYWYRQTLGQGPEFLTYFQNEAQLEKSRLLSDRFSAERPKGSFSTLEIQRTEQGDSAMYLCASSPSHVGGYQETQYFGPGTRLLVL.

This rearrangement joins TRBV25-1 to TRBJ2-2, with TRBD2 matching over 9 bases. In germline, CDR1 is MGHDK, CDR2 SYGVNS. The J segment lost 7 bases and the V segment lost 5 bases, leaving 5 bases of the junction unmatched. The CDR3 sequence is 14 residues long. The CDR3 region is CASSRAGGIGELFF. The CDR3 DNA sequence: TGTGCCAGCAGTCGCGCGGGGGGGATCGGGGAGCTGTTTTTT. Using reference TRBV25-1 and TRBJ2-2 for the parts outside the CDR3, the full variable domain is EADIYQTPRYLVIGTGKKITLECSQTMGHDKMYWYQQDPGMELHLIHYSYGVNSTEKGDLSSESTVSRIRTEHFPLTLESARPSHTSQYLCASSRAGGIGELFFGEGSRLTVL.

The chain is built from TRBV5-1 and TRBJ1-2; maybe TRBD1 (6 bases). The V end lost 5 bases, the J end lost 0 bases, and 14 bases lay between the germline ends. The CDR3 length is 15 residues. Germline V lookup: CDR1 SGHRS, CDR2 YFSETQ. CDR3 sequence: CASRTASGANYGYTF. DNA for the CDR3: TGCGCCAGCAGGACTGCGTCAGGGGCTAACTATGGCTACACCTTC.

This rearrangement joins TRBV6-6 to TRBJ1-5; TRBD1 matches at 7 bases. CDR1 is MNHNY, CDR2 SVGAGI, per germline (reference sequence). Trimming cost V 6 bases and J 6 bases; bases outside gene matches: 5. This CDR3 comprises 13 residues. The CDR3 nucleotides read TGTGCCAGCAGGACAGGGTTGGGTCAGCCCCAGCATTTT. Protein product: CASRTGLGQPQHF.

This CDR3 reads CASSNSPPKHYGYTF. The CDR3 coding sequence is TGTGCCAGCAGCAATAGCCCGCCCAAGCACTATGGCTACACCTTC. This chain uses TRBV3-1 (or the pseudogene TRBV3-2) with TRBJ1-2; D unclear. The V and J ends lost 5 bases and 3 bases respectively, with 16 bases between them. The CDR3 covers 15 residues. Germline V gene sequence: CDR1 LGHDT, CDR2 YNNKEL (reference sequence).